Listed here are 18 T cell receptor beta chains from one sample, sequenced in a study of blood T cell repertoires in COVID-19. Sequencing was performed with immunoSEQ multiplex PCR; in TCRdb, only in-frame clones are kept and a portion is missing. Of hundreds of thousands of clones in the sample, 85% to 90% were seen once. The material sequenced was PBMCs or T cells enriched from blood (not recorded which). The receptor source for this set is a man aged 25 to 40 who had recovered from COVID-19.

This clone ranks as medium-sized. J is TRBJ1-5 and V is TRBV5-6; 9 bases agree with TRBD1. Trimming at V came to 4 bases and at J to 4 bases, leaving 3 bases not matched to a gene. The CDR3 loop spans 14 amino acids. Germline values: CDR1 SGHDT, CDR2 YYEEEE. CDR3 residues: CASSHRGQNQPQHF. In DNA, the CDR3 is TGTGCCAGCAGCCACAGGGGGCAGAATCAGCCCCAGCATTTT. The variable domain in full, with the rest retrieved from reference TRBV5-6 and TRBJ1-5, is DAGVTQSPTHLIKTRGQQVTLRCSPKSGHDTVSWYQQALGQGPQFIFQYYEEEERQRGNFPDRFSGHQFPNYSSELNVNALLLGDSALYLCASSHRGQNQPQHFGDGTRLSIL.

J is TRBJ1-2 and V is TRBV24-1, with 11 bases lining up with TRBD1. Per the germline V gene, CDR1 is KGHDR and CDR2 is SFDVKD. The CDR3 runs to 18 residues. Trimming at V came to 6 bases and at J to 6 bases, leaving 17 bases not matched to a gene. The CDR3 is CATSPNPGQGALGHGYTF. The CDR3, as DNA: TGTGCCACCAGTCCAAACCCAGGACAGGGGGCCCTCGGGCATGGCTACACCTTC.

The chain is built from TRBV2 and TRBJ2-3; the D gene is possibly TRBD1 (6 bases). Germline CDR1 and CDR2: SNHLY and FYNNEI. Trimming took 11 bases from V and 0 from J, leaving 15 bases between them. This CDR3 region has 14 residues. CDR3 amino acids: CAGQTGSSTDTQYF. The CDR3 nucleotides are TGTGCCGGACAAACAGGGAGTAGCACAGATACGCAGTATTTT.

This rearrangement joins TRBV5-1 to TRBJ2-7; 13 bases map to TRBD2. This CDR3 contains 17 residues. Germline trimming cut 0 bases from V and 0 bases from J; bases unmatched to any gene: 3. In germline, CDR1 is SGHRS, CDR2 YFSETQ. This CDR3 is CASSLGLAGGSSYEQYF. DNA of the CDR3: TGCGCCAGCAGCTTGGGACTAGCGGGGGGAAGCTCCTACGAGCAGTACTTC. Drawing the rest from reference TRBV5-1 and TRBJ2-7, the complete variable domain is KAGVTQTPRYLIKTRGQQVTLSCSPISGHRSVSWYQQTPGQGLQFLFEYFSETQRNKGNFPGRFSGRQFSNSRSEMNVSTLELGDSALYLCASSLGLAGGSSYEQYFGPGTRLTVT.

This chain links TRBV7-6 with TRBJ2-1, with 15 bases fitting TRBD2. CDR3 length: 19 residues. With 4 bases clipped from V and 0 bases from J, the junction kept 7 bases outside the gene matches. The germline V gene encodes CDR1 SGHVS and CDR2 FNYEAQ. This CDR3 is CASSSWTSGGADSYNEQFF. In nucleotides, the CDR3 is TGTGCCAGCAGCTCCTGGACTAGCGGGGGGGCTGACTCCTACAATGAGCAGTTCTTC.

The rearrangement joins TRBV11-3 to TRBJ2-2, with a possible D match to TRBD2 (7 bases). There are 16 residues in the CDR3. Germline V CDR1 and CDR2: SGHNT, YENEEA. V lost 7 bases to trimming and J lost 4 bases, with 19 bases between them. The DNA of the CDR3 is TGTGCCAGCAATATAGGGGGGGGCGCTGGCACCGGGGAGCTGTTTTTT. This translates into CASNIGGGAGTGELFF.

The table lists this clone with a count of one. V and J are TRBV28 and TRBJ2-7; D is uncertain. This CDR3 spans 10 amino acids. V was pared by 11 bases and J by 7 bases, with 12 bases between. Germline V gives CDR1 MDHEN, CDR2 SYDVKM. The CDR3 protein is CALGQKEQYF. CDR3 bases: TGTGCCCTTGGTCAGAAAGAGCAGTACTTC.

The chain links TRBV1 to TRBJ2-3; TRBD2, as called in the table, went unchecked against the DNA. TRBV1 is flagged as a pseudogene. The CDR3 covers 17 residues. CDR3: CTSSHILADRSTDTQYF. The DNA of the CDR3 is TGCACCAGCAGCCACATACTAGCAGATCGTAGCACAGATACGCAGTATTTT.

This clone was recorded only once. This rearrangement joins TRBV10-2 to TRBJ1-4; D is unclear. This CDR3 region has 15 residues. Looked up from germline, CDR1 is WSHSY and CDR2 is SAAADI. V shed 3 bases and J shed 4 bases, with 12 bases lying between them. CDR3 protein: CASSERTGFNEKLFF. The DNA for the CDR3 is TGCGCCAGCAGTGAACGGACTGGCTTTAATGAAAAACTGTTTTTT.

The V gene is TRBV4-1, the J gene TRBJ1-5; TRBD1 might be the D (6 bases). This CDR3 region has 15 residues. V was clipped by 3 bases and J by 6 bases, with 15 bases between them. Germline CDR1 and CDR2: MGHRA and YSYEKL. As DNA, the CDR3 is TGCGCCAGCAGCCACCCGGACAGCTCCGGTCAGCCCCAGCATTTT. Its translation: CASSHPDSSGQPQHF.

This clone showed up just once. The chain's CDR3 is CASSLVGQANTEAFF. The CDR3 nucleotides are TGTGCCAGCAGCTTAGTAGGACAGGCGAACACTGAAGCTTTCTTT. The chain uses TRBV7-8 and TRBJ1-1; TRBD1 aligns across 7 bases. The CDR3 extends over 15 amino acids. V gave up 1 base and J gave up 1 base; unmatched junction bases: 3. Germline CDR1 reads SGHVS; CDR2 reads FQNEAQ.

The J gene is TRBJ1-2, the V gene TRBV19; TRBD1 might be the D (6 bases). The CDR3 totals 13 residues. Trimming shortened V by 6 bases and J by 6 bases, and 14 bases separated the two germline ends. Germline V gene data show CDR1 as LNHDA and CDR2 as SQIVND (reference sequence). The CDR3 DNA reads as TGTGCCAGTAGATTACAGGGACGGAATGGCTACACCTTC. Translated, it gives CASRLQGRNGYTF.

The V gene is TRBV3-1 (or the pseudogene TRBV3-2), the J gene TRBJ1-3; D is possibly TRBD1 (5 bases). Germline-derived CDR1 and CDR2 are LGHDT and YNNKEL (reference sequence). CDR3 length: 14 residues. V was clipped by 0 bases and J by 11 bases, with 14 bases between them. CDR3 in DNA: TGTGCCAGCAGCCAAGATTCGGGGGGTGTCCCCATATATTTT. Its translation: CASSQDSGGVPIYF.

This clone has a single count. The chain has TRBV5-6 and TRBJ1-6, with 8 bases that match TRBD1. J gave up 1 base and V 0 bases, and 3 bases lay outside the gene matches. The germline V gene encodes CDR1 SGHDT and CDR2 YYEEEE. The CDR3 consists of 17 residues. The CDR3 sequence: CASSLDRGYSYNSPLHF. DNA of the CDR3: TGTGCCAGCAGCTTGGACAGGGGGTATTCCTATAATTCACCCCTCCACTTT.

The chain links TRBV19 to TRBJ2-1, with 7 bases aligning to TRBD2. This CDR3 has 15 amino acids. Looked up from germline, CDR1 is LNHDA and CDR2 is SQIVND (reference sequence). V dropped 4 bases and J dropped 0; count of bases not matched to a gene: 3. CDR3 residues: CASSKGGSSYNEQFF. For the CDR3, the DNA is TGTGCCAGTAGTAAGGGCGGGAGCTCCTACAATGAGCAGTTCTTC. The entire variable domain, with the rest obtained from reference TRBV19 and TRBJ2-1, is as follows: DGGITQSPKYLFRKEGQNVTLSCEQNLNHDAMYWYRQDPGQGLRLIYYSQIVNDFQKGDIAEGYSVSREKKESFPLTVTSAQKNPTAFYLCASSKGGSSYNEQFFGPGTRLTVL.

This chain links TRBV7-2 with TRBJ2-7, with no clear D. Per germline, CDR1 SGHTA and CDR2 FQGNSA. The CDR3 has 13 amino acids. Trimming shortened V by 1 base and J by 7 bases, and 11 bases separated the two germline ends. The CDR3 nucleotides read TGTGCCAGCAGCTTAGATACAGATGGTGAGCAGTACTTC. It translates to CASSLDTDGEQYF.

The chain joins TRBV13 to TRBJ2-3, with 13 positions matching TRBD2. V shed 5 bases, J shed 3 bases, and the junction held 2 bases outside the gene matches. The CDR3 totals 15 residues. Germline CDR1 reads PRHDT; CDR2 reads FYEKMQ (reference sequence). In nucleotides, the CDR3 is TGTGCCAGCAGCACACTAGCGGGGGGGACAGATACGCAGTATTTT. Encoded protein: CASSTLAGGTDTQYF.

The rearrangement joins TRBV30 to TRBJ1-1; TRBD1 agrees at 7 bases. In germline, CDR1 is GTSNPN, CDR2 SVGIG (reference sequence). Unmatched junction bases numbered 11, after V lost 3 bases and J lost 4 bases. The CDR3 contains 15 residues. The CDR3 coding sequence is TGTGCCTGGAGGGGCACAGGGGCCGCGGTCACTGAAGCTTTCTTT. Encoded protein: CAWRGTGAAVTEAFF.